This section outlines one T cell receptor beta chain sequence together with its context. CDR3 size: 15 residues. Trimming removed 0 bases at V and 1 base at J, with 10 bases between. From germline, CDR1 is ENHRY and CDR2 SYGVKD. Via MiXCR, TCRdb re-called the 5' RACE reads, giving one row per CDR3 protein. The sample has 690,000 or so distinct CDR3 sequences; under 9% are singletons. The source of the sample is a study of identical twins. These data were also reused for a study on yellow fever vaccine responses in identical twins.

The sequence came from a woman aged 18-29 years in good health. The sequenced sample consisted of PBMCs. The chain links TRBV10-3 to TRBJ2-7, with D hard to call. The CDR3 region has the DNA TGTGCCATCAGTGAGTCGATGCCCCGGTCCTACGAGCAGTACTTC. Its protein is CAISESMPRSYEQYF.